What follows are 20 T cell receptor beta chains derived from one specimen sequenced in a study of STAT5B mutations in CD4+ large granular lymphocyte leukemia. Only in-frame clones appear in the TCRdb table, and some are missing; sequencing was by immunoSEQ multiplex PCR. This repertoire shows around 35,000 clones, about 85% found once; its top ten account for approximately 3.2%. Sequences were obtained from CD4+ T cells from blood buffy coats. The source is a human donor in good health.

CDR3 sequence (DNA): TGTGCCAGCAGCTTGTCGGGCCTGGGGGGCAATGAGCAGTTCTTC. Translation gives CASSLSGLGGNEQFF. The V gene is TRBV7-2, the J gene TRBJ2-1, with D maybe TRBD2 (6 bases). Looked up from germline, CDR1 is SGHTA and CDR2 is FQGNSA. V was trimmed by 3 bases and J by 6 bases, leaving 15 bases between them. This CDR3 is built from 15 residues.

The CDR3 is CASSLSGHGGETQYF. In nucleotides, the CDR3 is TGTGCCAGCAGCTTATCGGGCCACGGAGGCGAGACCCAGTACTTC. This chain uses TRBV7-2 with TRBJ2-5; tentative D call: TRBD2 (5 bases). V lost 2 bases and J 5 bases, leaving 15 bases between the germline ends. This CDR3 contains 15 residues. In germline, CDR1 is SGHTA, CDR2 FQGNSA.

The V call is TRBV7-3, the J call TRBJ1-4; TRBD1 might be the D (6 bases). The germline V gene encodes CDR1 SGHTA and CDR2 FQGTGA. V gave up 5 bases and J gave up 0 bases, with 10 bases separating them. This CDR3 spans 15 amino acids. The CDR3 DNA is TGTGCCAGCAGCATGACAGGTGCAACTAATGAAAAACTGTTTTTT. Translation gives CASSMTGATNEKLFF.

This clone has a handful of counts. The DNA for the CDR3 is TGTGCCAGCAGACGATCAAGCGGGGCGAACACTGAAGCTTTCTTT. Translating it yields CASRRSSGANTEAFF. The chain joins TRBV5-5 to TRBJ1-1, with D maybe TRBD1 (5 bases). The CDR3 has 15 residues. The V gene lost 5 bases and the J gene lost 1 base, with 15 bases spanning the gap. The germline CDR1 and CDR2 sequences are SGHKS and YYEKEE (reference sequence).

This chain connects TRBV27 to TRBJ1-5, with D perhaps matching TRBD1 (6 bases). This CDR3 region has 14 residues. From germline, CDR1 is MNHEY and CDR2 SMNVEV (reference sequence). Trimming pared 4 bases from V and 9 bases from J, leaving 16 bases between. The DNA of the CDR3 is TGTGCCAGCAGTTCGCCATCACAGGGTGGGCCCCAGCATTTT. Protein product: CASSSPSQGGPQHF.

The chain combines TRBV7-2 with TRBJ1-5; 9 nucleotides agree with TRBD1. V dropped 4 bases and J dropped 6; count of bases not matched to a gene: 7. Germline CDR1 is SGHTA and CDR2 is FQGNSA. The CDR3 spans 15 residues. CDR3 in DNA: TGTGCCAGCAGCTCCCACAGGGGGCTGGGTCAGCCCCAGCATTTT. Translated: CASSSHRGLGQPQHF.

The chain combines TRBV6-1 with TRBJ2-7, with 7 nucleotides matching TRBD1. Germline V gene data show CDR1 as MNHNS and CDR2 as SASEGT. The junction had 10 bases not matched to a gene; V was cut back by 6 bases and J by 2 bases. The CDR3 consists of 15 residues. The CDR3 is CASSLRRDSTYEQYF. DNA of the CDR3: TGTGCCAGCAGCCTTCGCCGGGACAGTACCTACGAGCAGTACTTC.

This rearrangement joins TRBV4-1 to TRBJ2-3; D may correspond to TRBD1 or TRBD2 (6 bases each). The CDR3 sequence is 18 residues long. V was cut by 3 bases and J by 3 bases, with 22 bases left in between. The germline gives CDR1 MGHRA, CDR2 YSYEKL. This CDR3 reads CASSQALVIRGRTDTQYF. Written as DNA, the CDR3 is TGCGCCAGCAGCCAGGCCCTAGTAATAAGGGGGAGGACAGATACGCAGTATTTT.

The rearrangement links TRBV9 to TRBJ1-3, with D unresolved. The CDR3 has 15 amino acids. V was pared by 4 bases and J by 4 bases, with 15 bases between. Germline values: CDR1 SGDLS, CDR2 YYNGEE. In nucleotides, the CDR3 is TGTGCCAGCAGCCCCAGCCACCGACCGGGAAACACCATATATTTT. Translating it yields CASSPSHRPGNTIYF. The whole variable domain, filled in from reference TRBV9 and TRBJ1-3, reads DSGVTQTPKHLITATGQRVTLRCSPRSGDLSVYWYQQSLDQGLQFLIQYYNGEERAKGNILERFSAQQFPDLHSELNLSSLELGDSALYFCASSPSHRPGNTIYFGEGSWLTVV.

V is TRBV28 and J is TRBJ2-6, with D possibly TRBD1 on 5 matching bases. Trimming pared 7 bases from V and 0 bases from J, leaving 13 bases between. Germline CDR1 reads MDHEN; CDR2 reads SYDVKM. The CDR3 totals 16 residues. The CDR3 here is CASKTGPPSGANVLTF. The CDR3 coding sequence is TGTGCCAGCAAAACAGGACCTCCCTCTGGGGCCAACGTCCTGACTTTC.

In its sample, this clone was seen once. V is TRBV6-6 and J is TRBJ1-3; unclear D gene. The CDR3 covers 14 residues. CDR1 MNHNY and CDR2 SVGAGI come from the germline V gene (reference sequence). V was trimmed by 6 bases and J by 4 bases, leaving 13 bases between them. Written as DNA, the CDR3 is TGTGCCAGCAGGGACTCCCTGAGAGGAAACACCATATATTTT. Its translation: CASRDSLRGNTIYF.

This chain joins TRBV5-1 and TRBJ2-7, with a possible D match to TRBD2 (5 bases). CDR1 is SGHRS, CDR2 YFSETQ, per germline. The CDR3 runs 15 residues. V lost 2 bases and J lost 2, with 14 bases in between. For the CDR3, the DNA is TGCGCCAGCAGCTTTGAACCGGGAACCGCCTACGAGCAGTACTTC. Residues: CASSFEPGTAYEQYF.

The J gene is TRBJ1-2, the V gene TRBV7-8, with 8 bases matching TRBD1. CDR1 is SGHVS and CDR2 is FQNEAQ in the germline V gene. V lost 5 bases to trimming and J lost 6 bases; unmatched junction nucleotides: 5. The CDR3 spans 13 residues. Written as DNA, the CDR3 is TGTGCCAGCAGCCCGGGACAGGTGGATGGCTACACCTTC. Its translation: CASSPGQVDGYTF. The full variable domain, its missing parts supplied by reference TRBV7-8 and TRBJ1-2, is GAGVSQSPRYKVAKRGQDVALRCDPISGHVSLFWYQQALGQGPEFLTYFQNEAQLDKSGLPSDRFFAERPEGSVSTLKIQRTQQEDSAVYLCASSPGQVDGYTFGSGTRLTVV.

The rearrangement links TRBV28 to TRBJ2-3; 10 bases map to TRBD2. The V and J ends lost 5 bases and 5 bases, in that order; junction bases with no gene match: 4. CDR3 length: 14 residues. Germline assignment: CDR1 MDHEN and CDR2 SYDVKM. CDR3 protein: CASSRTSGGDTQYF. The DNA of the CDR3 is TGTGCCAGCAGTCGGACTAGCGGTGGAGATACGCAGTATTTT. Drawing the rest from reference TRBV28 and TRBJ2-3, the complete variable domain is DVKVTQSSRYLVKRTGEKVFLECVQDMDHENMFWYRQDPGLGLRLIYFSYDVKMKEKGDIPEGYSVSREKKERFSLILESASTNQTSMYLCASSRTSGGDTQYFGPGTRLTVL.

The V gene is TRBV10-3, the J gene TRBJ2-7; D is unresolved. The CDR3 covers 13 residues. In germline, CDR1 is ENHRY, CDR2 SYGVKD. Trimming removed 10 bases from V and 6 bases from J, with 19 bases in between. CDR3 protein: CASKPAHEREQYF. The DNA of the CDR3 is TGTGCCAGCAAGCCGGCTCACGAGCGCGAGCAGTACTTC.

This clone has just a few counts. This chain joins TRBV5-6 and TRBJ1-2; D is perhaps TRBD1 (6 bases). With 4 bases removed from V and 5 bases from J, the gap between germline ends came to 24 bases. The germline V gene encodes CDR1 SGHDT and CDR2 YYEEEE. The CDR3 covers 17 residues. CDR3 sequence (DNA): TGTGCCAGCAGCCGACAGACAGATCCAGGGGCATTTTATGGCTACACCTTC. It translates to CASSRQTDPGAFYGYTF.

V and J are TRBV6-1 and TRBJ2-5; D gene uncertain. V was trimmed by 2 bases and J by 1 base, leaving 8 bases between them. CDR1 and CDR2 (germline): MNHNS, SASEGT. The CDR3 is 14 amino acids. This chain's CDR3 is CASSERPSQETQYF. CDR3 sequence (DNA): TGTGCCAGCAGTGAACGCCCCTCCCAAGAGACCCAGTACTTC.

The V gene is TRBV11-2, the J gene TRBJ2-5; D is unresolved. This CDR3 region has 11 residues. Trimming took 4 bases from V and 6 from J, leaving 6 bases between them. The germline V gene has CDR1 SGHAT and CDR2 FQNNGV. CDR3 DNA: TGTGCCAGCAGCTCTCACCAGACCCAGTACTTC. It codes for CASSSHQTQYF.

The rearrangement joins TRBV5-4 to TRBJ1-5; TRBD1 might be the D (5 bases). This CDR3 has 15 amino acids. The V gene's germline CDR1 is SGHNT and CDR2 YYREEE (reference sequence). V gave up 7 bases and J gave up 0 bases, with 14 bases separating them. This CDR3 reads CASRRGGGSNQPQHF. The CDR3, as DNA: TGTGCCAGCCGGCGAGGTGGGGGTAGCAATCAGCCCCAGCATTTT. The full variable domain, in which reference TRBV5-4 and TRBJ1-5 provide the parts outside the CDR3, is ETGVTQSPTHLIKTRGQQVTLRCSSQSGHNTVSWYQQALGQGPQFIFQYYREEENGRGNFPPRFSGLQFPNYSSELNVNALELDDSALYLCASRRGGGSNQPQHFGDGTRLSIL.

The V and J genes are TRBV7-2 and TRBJ1-2; the D is unclear. CDR3 size: 15 residues. The germline CDR1 and CDR2 sequences are SGHTA and FQGNSA. Trimming took 1 base from V and 2 from J, leaving 11 bases between them. In DNA form, the CDR3 reads TGTGCCAGCAGCTTAGTGGGCTGGGAAAACTATGGCTACACCTTC. This translates into CASSLVGWENYGYTF.